This T cell receptor (beta chain) was identified in a study of control samples from healthy donors and cancer patients. CDR3 length equals 14 residues. V lost 0 bases and J lost 5; bases outside the gene matches: 2. Per the germline V gene, CDR1 is GTSNPN and CDR2 is SVGIG (reference sequence). Clones were sequenced by immunoSEQ multiplex PCR, and TCRdb holds only the in-frame ones, with some missing. The table has 150,000 to 200,000 clones, 91% seen once. Sequencing was done on a sample of blood. The sequence came from a woman aged 25 to 39 in good health. The chain joins TRBV30 to TRBJ2-1; TRBD2 matches at 9 bases. CDR3 in DNA: TGTGCCTGGAGTGTAGCTAGCGGGAACAATGAGCAGTTCTTC. Its translation: CAWSVASGNNEQFF.